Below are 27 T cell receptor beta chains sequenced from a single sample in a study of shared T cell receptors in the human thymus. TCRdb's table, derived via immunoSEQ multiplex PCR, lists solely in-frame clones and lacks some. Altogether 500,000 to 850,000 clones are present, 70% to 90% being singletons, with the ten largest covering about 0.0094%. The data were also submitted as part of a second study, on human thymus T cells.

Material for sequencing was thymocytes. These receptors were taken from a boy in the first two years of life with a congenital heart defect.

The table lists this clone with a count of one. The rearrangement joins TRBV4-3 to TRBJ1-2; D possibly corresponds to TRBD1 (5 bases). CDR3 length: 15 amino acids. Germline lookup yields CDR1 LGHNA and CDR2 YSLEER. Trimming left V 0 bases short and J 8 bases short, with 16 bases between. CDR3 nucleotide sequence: TGCGCCAGCAGCCAAGATTCGACAGCAATGGGCGGCTACACCTTC. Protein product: CASSQDSTAMGGYTF.

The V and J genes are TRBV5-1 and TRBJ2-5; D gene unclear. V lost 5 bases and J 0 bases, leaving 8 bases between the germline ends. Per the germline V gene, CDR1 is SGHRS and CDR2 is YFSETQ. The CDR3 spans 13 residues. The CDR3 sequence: CASRGRNQETQYF. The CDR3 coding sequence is TGCGCCAGCAGAGGCAGGAACCAAGAGACCCAGTACTTC. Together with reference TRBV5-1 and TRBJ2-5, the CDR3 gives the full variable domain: KAGVTQTPRYLIKTRGQQVTLSCSPISGHRSVSWYQQTPGQGLQFLFEYFSETQRNKGNFPGRFSGRQFSNSRSEMNVSTLELGDSALYLCASRGRNQETQYFGPGTRLLVL.

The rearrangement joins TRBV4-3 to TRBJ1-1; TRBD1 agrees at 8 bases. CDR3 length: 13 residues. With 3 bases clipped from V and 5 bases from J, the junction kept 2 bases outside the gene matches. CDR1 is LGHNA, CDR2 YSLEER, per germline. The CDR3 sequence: CASSHRQGTEAFF. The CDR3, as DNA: TGCGCCAGCAGCCACAGACAGGGGACTGAAGCTTTCTTT.

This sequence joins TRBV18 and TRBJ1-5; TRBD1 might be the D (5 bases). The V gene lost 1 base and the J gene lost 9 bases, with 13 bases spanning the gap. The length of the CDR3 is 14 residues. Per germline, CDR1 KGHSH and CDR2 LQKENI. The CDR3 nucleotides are TGTGCCAGCTCACCACAGGGGTCGGATTTGCCCCAGCATTTT. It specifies CASSPQGSDLPQHF.

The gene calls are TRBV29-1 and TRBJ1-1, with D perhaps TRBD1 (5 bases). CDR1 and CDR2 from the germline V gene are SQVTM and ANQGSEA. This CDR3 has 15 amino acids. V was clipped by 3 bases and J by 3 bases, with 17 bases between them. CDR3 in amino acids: CSVEGGRGVDTEAFF. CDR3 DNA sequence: TGCAGCGTTGAGGGAGGGAGAGGGGTGGACACTGAAGCTTTCTTT.

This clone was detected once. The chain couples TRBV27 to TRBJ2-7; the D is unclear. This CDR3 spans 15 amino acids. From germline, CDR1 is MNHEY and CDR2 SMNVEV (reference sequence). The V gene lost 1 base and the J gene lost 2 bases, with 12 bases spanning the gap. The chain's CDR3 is CASSLFGCTPYEQYF. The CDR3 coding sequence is TGTGCCAGCAGTTTATTTGGCTGTACGCCCTACGAGCAGTACTTC.

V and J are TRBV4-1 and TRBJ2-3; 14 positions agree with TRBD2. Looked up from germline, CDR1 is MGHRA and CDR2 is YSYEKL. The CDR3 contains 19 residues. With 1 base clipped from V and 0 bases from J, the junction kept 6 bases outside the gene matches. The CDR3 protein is CASSQGGTSGGSSTDTQYF. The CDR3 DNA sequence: TGCGCCAGCAGCCAAGGTGGGACTAGCGGGGGATCTAGCACAGATACGCAGTATTTT.

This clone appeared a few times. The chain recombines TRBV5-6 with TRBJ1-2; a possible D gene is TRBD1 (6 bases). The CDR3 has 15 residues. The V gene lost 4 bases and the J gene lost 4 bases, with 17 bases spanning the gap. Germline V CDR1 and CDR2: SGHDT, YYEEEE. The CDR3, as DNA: TGTGCCAGCAGCCAGAGCCCAGGGGAGTCCTATGGCTACACCTTC. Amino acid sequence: CASSQSPGESYGYTF.

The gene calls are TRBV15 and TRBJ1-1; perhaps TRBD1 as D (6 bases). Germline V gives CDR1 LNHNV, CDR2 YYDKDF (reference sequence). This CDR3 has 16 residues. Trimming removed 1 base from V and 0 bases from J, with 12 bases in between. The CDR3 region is CATSRAPGQMNTEAFF. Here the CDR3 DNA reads TGTGCCACCAGCAGAGCGCCGGGACAAATGAACACTGAAGCTTTCTTT.

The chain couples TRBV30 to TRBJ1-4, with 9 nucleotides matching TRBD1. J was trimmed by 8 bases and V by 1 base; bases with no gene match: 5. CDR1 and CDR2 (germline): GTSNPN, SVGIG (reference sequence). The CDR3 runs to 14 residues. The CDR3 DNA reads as TGTGCCTGGAGTGACAGGGGGCGTAAAGAAAAACTGTTTTTT. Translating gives CAWSDRGRKEKLFF.

The CDR3 loop is CASSAEGNTEAFF. The CDR3 DNA sequence: TGTGCCAGCAGTGCGGAGGGGAACACTGAAGCTTTCTTT. The chain employs TRBV27 and TRBJ1-1, with D unclear. Germline CDR1 reads MNHEY; CDR2 reads SMNVEV (reference sequence). Trimming pared 5 bases from V and 1 base from J, leaving 8 bases between. The CDR3 is made up of 13 amino acids.

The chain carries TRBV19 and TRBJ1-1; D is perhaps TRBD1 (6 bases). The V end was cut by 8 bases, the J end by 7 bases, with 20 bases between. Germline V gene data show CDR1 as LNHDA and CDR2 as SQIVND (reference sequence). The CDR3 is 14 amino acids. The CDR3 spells CASRHPQGAYEAFF. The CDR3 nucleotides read TGTGCCAGTCGTCATCCACAGGGTGCATATGAAGCTTTCTTT.

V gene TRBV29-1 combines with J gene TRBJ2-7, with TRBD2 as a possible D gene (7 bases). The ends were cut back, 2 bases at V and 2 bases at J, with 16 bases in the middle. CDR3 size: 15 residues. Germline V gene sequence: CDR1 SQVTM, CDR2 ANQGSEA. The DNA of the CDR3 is TGCAGCGTTGAAAAGGTGCGGGGGCCCCCCTACGAGCAGTACTTC. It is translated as CSVEKVRGPPYEQYF.

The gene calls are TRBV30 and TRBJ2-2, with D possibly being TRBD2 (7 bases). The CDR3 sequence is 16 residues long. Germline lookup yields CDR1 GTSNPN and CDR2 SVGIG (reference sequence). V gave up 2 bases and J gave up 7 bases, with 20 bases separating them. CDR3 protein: CAWSSGGGPLGGELFF. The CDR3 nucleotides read TGTGCCTGGAGTTCTGGCGGGGGCCCATTAGGCGGGGAGCTGTTTTTT.

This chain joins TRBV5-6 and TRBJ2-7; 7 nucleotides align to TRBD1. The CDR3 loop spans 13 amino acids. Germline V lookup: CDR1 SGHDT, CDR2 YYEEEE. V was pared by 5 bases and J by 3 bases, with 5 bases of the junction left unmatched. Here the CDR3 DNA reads TGTGCCAGCAGACCGGGACAGAGCTACGAGCAGTACTTC. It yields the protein CASRPGQSYEQYF.

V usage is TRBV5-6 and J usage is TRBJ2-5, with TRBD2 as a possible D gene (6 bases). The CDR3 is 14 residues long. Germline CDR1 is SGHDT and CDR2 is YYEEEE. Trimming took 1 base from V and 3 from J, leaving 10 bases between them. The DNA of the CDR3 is TGTGCCAGCAGCTTGACGGGACTTAAAGAGACCCAGTACTTC. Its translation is CASSLTGLKETQYF.

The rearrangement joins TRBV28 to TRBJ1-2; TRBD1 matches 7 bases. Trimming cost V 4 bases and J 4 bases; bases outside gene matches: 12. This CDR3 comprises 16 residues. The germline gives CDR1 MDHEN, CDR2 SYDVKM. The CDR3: CASSCLPRQGSYGYTF. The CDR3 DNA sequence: TGTGCCAGCAGTTGCCTACCTCGACAGGGAAGCTATGGCTACACCTTC.

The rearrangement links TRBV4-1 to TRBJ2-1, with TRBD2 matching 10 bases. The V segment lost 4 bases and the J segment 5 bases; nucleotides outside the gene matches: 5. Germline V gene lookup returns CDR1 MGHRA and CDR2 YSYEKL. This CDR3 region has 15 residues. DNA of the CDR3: TGCGCCAGCAGCCCAGGACTAGCGGCCCACAATGAGCAGTTCTTC. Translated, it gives CASSPGLAAHNEQFF.

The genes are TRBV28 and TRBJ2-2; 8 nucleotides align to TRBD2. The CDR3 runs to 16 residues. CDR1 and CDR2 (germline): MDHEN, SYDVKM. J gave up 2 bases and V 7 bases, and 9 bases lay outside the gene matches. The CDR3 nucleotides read TGTGCCAGCAACCCAACGGGAGGGGGAAACACCGGGGAGCTGTTTTTT. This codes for CASNPTGGGNTGELFF.

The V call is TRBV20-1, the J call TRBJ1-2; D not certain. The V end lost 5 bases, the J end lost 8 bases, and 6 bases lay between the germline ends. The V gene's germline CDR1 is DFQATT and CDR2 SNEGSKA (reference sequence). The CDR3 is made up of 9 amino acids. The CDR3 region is CSAEQGYTF. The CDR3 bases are TGCAGTGCTGAACAGGGCTACACCTTC.

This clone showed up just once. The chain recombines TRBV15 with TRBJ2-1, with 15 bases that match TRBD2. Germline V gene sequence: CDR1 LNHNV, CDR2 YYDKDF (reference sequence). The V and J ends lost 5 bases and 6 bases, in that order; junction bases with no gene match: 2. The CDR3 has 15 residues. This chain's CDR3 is CATSLGLAGGNEQFF. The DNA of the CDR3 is TGTGCCACCAGCTTGGGACTAGCGGGGGGCAATGAGCAGTTCTTC.

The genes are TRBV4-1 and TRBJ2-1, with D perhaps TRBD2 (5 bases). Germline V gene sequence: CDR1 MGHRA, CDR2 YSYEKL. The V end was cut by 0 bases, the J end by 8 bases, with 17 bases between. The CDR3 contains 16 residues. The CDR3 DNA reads TGCGCCAGCAGCCAAGATTTGCTAGAGGGTATGGATGAGCAGTTCTTC. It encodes CASSQDLLEGMDEQFF.

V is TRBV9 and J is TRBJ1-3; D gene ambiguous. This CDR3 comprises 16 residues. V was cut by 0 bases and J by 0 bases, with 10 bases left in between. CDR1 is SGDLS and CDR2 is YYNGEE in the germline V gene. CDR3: CASSVESANSGNTIYF. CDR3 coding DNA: TGTGCCAGCAGCGTAGAGTCAGCGAACTCTGGAAACACCATATATTTT.

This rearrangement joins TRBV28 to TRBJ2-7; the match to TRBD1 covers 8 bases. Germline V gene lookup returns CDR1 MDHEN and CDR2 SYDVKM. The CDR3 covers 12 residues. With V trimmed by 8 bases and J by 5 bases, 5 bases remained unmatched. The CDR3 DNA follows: TGTGCCAGCGGACAGGGTGTCAACGAGCAGTACTTC. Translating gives CASGQGVNEQYF. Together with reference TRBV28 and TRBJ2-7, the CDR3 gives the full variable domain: DVKVTQSSRYLVKRTGEKVFLECVQDMDHENMFWYRQDPGLGLRLIYFSYDVKMKEKGDIPEGYSVSREKKERFSLILESASTNQTSMYLCASGQGVNEQYFGPGTRLTVT.

The CDR3 sequence: CASNSSGTGVYEQYF. The CDR3 region has the DNA TGTGCCAGCAATTCATCCGGGACAGGGGTTTACGAGCAGTACTTC. This sequence joins TRBV6-5 and TRBJ2-7; 10 bases align to TRBD1. Germline V gene data show CDR1 as MNHEY and CDR2 as SVGAGI. V lost 7 bases to trimming and J lost 4 bases; unmatched junction nucleotides: 10. The CDR3 totals 15 residues.

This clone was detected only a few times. The CDR3 DNA reads TGCAGCGCCCAGACAGGGGAAGACACCATATATTTT. It translates to CSAQTGEDTIYF. The V and J genes are TRBV29-1 and TRBJ1-3; 8 nucleotides match TRBD1. With V trimmed by 7 bases and J by 8 bases, 7 bases remained unmatched. The CDR3 contains 12 residues. Germline V gene sequence: CDR1 SQVTM, CDR2 ANQGSEA.

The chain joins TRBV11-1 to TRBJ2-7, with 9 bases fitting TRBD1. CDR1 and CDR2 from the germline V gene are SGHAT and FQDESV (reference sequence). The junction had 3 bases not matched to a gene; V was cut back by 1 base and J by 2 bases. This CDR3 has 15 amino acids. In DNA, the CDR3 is TGTGCCAGCAGCTTAGGGGGGACAGGGCCCTACGAGCAGTACTTC. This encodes CASSLGGTGPYEQYF.